This paragraph reports one T cell receptor beta chain. Antigen: not known. This specimen comes from a study of T cell responses to AZD1222 COVID-19 vaccine. General observations from the study: Donors skewed white British and female; clonal diversity was possibly underestimated. The span of vaccine-associated CD4 TCRs extended across spike, with dominance at 160-218 and 743-854.

Method: immunoSEQ multiplex PCR; TCRdb's copy keeps in-frame clones and lacks some. The sample gives 200,000 or so clones, around 92% of which show up once; 7.5% to 9.5% is in the top ten. The CDR3 is 14 residues long. Deletions cut 7 bases from V and 4 bases from J, with 19 bases between. Germline-derived CDR1 and CDR2 are SQVTM and ANQGSEA. The input for sequencing was peripheral blood, taken on day 0 of AZD1222 vaccination. The TCR originated in an adult in good health. V gene TRBV29-1 combines with J gene TRBJ1-1; D is possibly TRBD1 (5 bases). The CDR3 DNA sequence: TGCAGCGCCGAAGGCACAGGCGGAAGCACTGAAGCTTTCTTT. Its translation: CSAEGTGGSTEAFF.